The rows below give T cell receptor beta chains drawn from one sample of a study of CD8 T cells in ankylosing spondylitis. TCRdb used MiXCR to reprocess the 5' RACE reads, holding one entry per CDR3 protein. The sample includes approximately 220,000 distinct CDR3 sequences, around 18% of them seen just once. Sequenced: blood, either unsorted or a sorted T cell fraction (not recorded which). Every receptor here comes from a male donor with ankylosing spondylitis. The CDR3 runs from the conserved cysteine through the conserved F or W. The order of the fields is V gene, J gene, D gene, clone size, CDR3 DNA, CDR3 protein. A D gene is named only where the DNA matches it firmly. Size tells how often a clone was seen (once, few, many) or the class of an expanded clone, and some rows leave it out.

V gene: TRBV4-3; J gene: TRBJ2-5; D gene: TRBD2; clone size: many; CDR3 DNA: TGCGCCAGCAGCCTCTCCCTAGCGGGAACAAGTGAGACCCAGTACTTC; CDR3 protein: CASSLSLAGTSETQYF
V gene: TRBV4-1; J gene: TRBJ1-1; D gene: NA; clone size: few; CDR3 DNA: TGCGCCAGCAGCCAAGATGGTTTTAACACTGAAGCTTTCTTT; CDR3 protein: CASSQDGFNTEAFF
V gene: TRBV5-1; J gene: TRBJ2-1; D gene: TRBD2; clone size: many; CDR3 DNA: TGCGCCAGCAGCCAGCGGGACTCCTACAATGAGCAGTTCTTC; CDR3 protein: CASSQRDSYNEQFF
V gene: TRBV19; J gene: TRBJ1-1; D gene: NA; clone size: NA; CDR3 DNA: TGTGCCAGTAGTATGGAGACAGGGAACACTGAAGCTTTCTTT; CDR3 protein: CASSMETGNTEAFF
V gene: TRBV4-3; J gene: TRBJ2-1; D gene: NA; clone size: once; CDR3 DNA: TGCACCAGCAGCCAAGACAGATTCTACAATGAGCAGTTCTTC; CDR3 protein: CTSSQDRFYNEQFF
V gene: TRBV4-2; J gene: TRBJ1-1; D gene: NA; clone size: NA; CDR3 DNA: TGTGCCAGCAGCCAGGTGGACCCGAACACTGAAGCTTTCTTT; CDR3 protein: CASSQVDPNTEAFF
V gene: TRBV9; J gene: TRBJ1-1; D gene: NA; clone size: NA; CDR3 DNA: TGTGCCAGCAGCGTAGAGTGGCAGAACACTGAAGCTTTCTTT; CDR3 protein: CASSVEWQNTEAFF
V gene: TRBV7-6; J gene: TRBJ2-1; D gene: TRBD1; clone size: NA; CDR3 DNA: TGTGCCAGCAGCTTACGGACAGGGGGACCCTACAATGAGCAGTTCTTC; CDR3 protein: CASSLRTGGPYNEQFF
V gene: TRBV5-1; J gene: TRBJ2-7; D gene: TRBD1; clone size: few; CDR3 DNA: TGCGCCAGCAGCTTGATTGGGACAGGGGCCCACTACGAGCAGTACTTC; CDR3 protein: CASSLIGTGAHYEQYF
V gene: TRBV7-3; J gene: TRBJ2-3; D gene: TRBD2; clone size: NA; CDR3 DNA: TGTGCCAGCAGCCTCACAAACGGGGGGGGCACAGATACGCAGTATTTT; CDR3 protein: CASSLTNGGGTDTQYF
V gene: TRBV11-2; J gene: TRBJ2-1; D gene: NA; clone size: many; CDR3 DNA: TGTGCCAGCAGTGGATATCCGGGTCTTGTCTACAATGAGCAGTTCTTC; CDR3 protein: CASSGYPGLVYNEQFF
V gene: TRBV19; J gene: TRBJ2-7; D gene: NA; clone size: few; CDR3 DNA: TGTGCCAGTAGTATAGACGGACAGTCCTACGAGCAGTACTTC; CDR3 protein: CASSIDGQSYEQYF
V gene: TRBV20-1; J gene: TRBJ2-1; D gene: NA; clone size: few; CDR3 DNA: TGCAGTGCTAGAGATTCTAGCGATTATGACCCCTACAATGAGCAGTTCTTC; CDR3 protein: CSARDSSDYDPYNEQFF
V gene: TRBV6-1; J gene: TRBJ1-1; D gene: TRBD1; clone size: NA; CDR3 DNA: TGTGCCAGCAGTCGTCCCGGGACAGAGATGAACACTGAAGCTTTCTTT; CDR3 protein: CASSRPGTEMNTEAFF
V gene: TRBV3-1; J gene: TRBJ2-1; D gene: TRBD2; clone size: NA; CDR3 DNA: TGTGCCAGCAGCCTACTACTAGCGGGGGGGTTCGATGAGCAGTTCTTC; CDR3 protein: CASSLLLAGGFDEQFF
V gene: TRBV7-9; J gene: TRBJ2-3; D gene: NA; clone size: once; CDR3 DNA: TGTGCCAGCAGCCCAGGACTGTATCCGACAGATACGCAGTATTTT; CDR3 protein: CASSPGLYPTDTQYF
V gene: TRBV4-1; J gene: TRBJ1-5; D gene: NA; clone size: NA; CDR3 DNA: TGCGCCAGCAGCCAAGATCCGTCAGGGTTAGAAAATCAGCCCCAGCATTTT; CDR3 protein: CASSQDPSGLENQPQHF
V gene: TRBV7-9; J gene: TRBJ2-7; D gene: NA; clone size: NA; CDR3 DNA: TGTGCCAGCAGCCGAGGAACCGTCTACGAGCAGTACTTC; CDR3 protein: CASSRGTVYEQYF
V gene: TRBV5-1; J gene: TRBJ1-5; D gene: NA; clone size: NA; CDR3 DNA: TGCGCCAGCAGCTTTCGTCAGCCCCAGCATTTT; CDR3 protein: CASSFRQPQHF
V gene: TRBV11-3; J gene: TRBJ1-2; D gene: NA; clone size: few; CDR3 DNA: TGTGCCAGCAGCGACCGGAATTCAGGCTATGGCTACACCTTC; CDR3 protein: CASSDRNSGYGYTF
V gene: TRBV7-2; J gene: TRBJ2-5; D gene: TRBD1; clone size: NA; CDR3 DNA: TGTGCCAGCAGCTTAGCTCCCTGGACAGGGAGTGTCGGGCAAGAGACCCAGTACTTC; CDR3 protein: CASSLAPWTGSVGQETQYF
V gene: TRBV10-3; J gene: TRBJ2-7; D gene: NA; clone size: many; CDR3 DNA: TGTGCCATCAGTGAGTCTACGTACGAGCAGTACTTC; CDR3 protein: CAISESTYEQYF
V gene: TRBV12-3/TRBV12-4; J gene: TRBJ2-7; D gene: NA; clone size: many; CDR3 DNA: TGTGCCAGCAGTTCCCCGGGACTTGCCTACGAGCAGTACTTC; CDR3 protein: CASSSPGLAYEQYF
V gene: TRBV20-1; J gene: TRBJ2-1; D gene: TRBD2; clone size: once; CDR3 DNA: TGCAGTGCTAGGACTAGCGGGAGCCCCATCTCCTACAATGAGCAGTTCTTC; CDR3 protein: CSARTSGSPISYNEQFF
V gene: TRBV4-1; J gene: TRBJ1-4; D gene: TRBD1; clone size: NA; CDR3 DNA: TGCGCCAGCAGCCAAGGACAAGGGGGCGGTGAAAAACTGTTTTTT; CDR3 protein: CASSQGQGGGEKLFF
V gene: TRBV14; J gene: TRBJ2-2; D gene: NA; clone size: few; CDR3 DNA: TGTGCCAGCAGCCAAGCACCCTCCACGGAGAACACCGGGGAGCTGTTTTTT; CDR3 protein: CASSQAPSTENTGELFF
V gene: TRBV7-8; J gene: TRBJ2-1; D gene: TRBD2; clone size: NA; CDR3 DNA: TGTGCCAGCAGCTTAGTTTTAGCGGGGGGCCTCAATGAGCAGTTCTTC; CDR3 protein: CASSLVLAGGLNEQFF
V gene: TRBV27; J gene: TRBJ1-1; D gene: NA; clone size: few; CDR3 DNA: TGTGCCAGCAGTCCGCAGGGGTATTCTGAAGCTTTCTTT; CDR3 protein: CASSPQGYSEAFF
V gene: TRBV11-1; J gene: TRBJ1-1; D gene: NA; clone size: NA; CDR3 DNA: TGTGCCAGCAGCCCAAGGGCCTACCTCACTGAAGCTTTCTTT; CDR3 protein: CASSPRAYLTEAFF
V gene: TRBV6-1; J gene: TRBJ2-2; D gene: NA; clone size: NA; CDR3 DNA: TGTGCCAGCAGCCACATTGAGGCGGCCGGGGAGCTGTTTTTT; CDR3 protein: CASSHIEAAGELFF
V gene: TRBV12-3/TRBV12-4; J gene: TRBJ2-1; D gene: TRBD2; clone size: NA; CDR3 DNA: TGTGCCAGCAGCCCGACTAGCGCCCTTTACAATGAGCAGTTCTTC; CDR3 protein: CASSPTSALYNEQFF
V gene: TRBV12-5; J gene: TRBJ1-2; D gene: NA; clone size: NA; CDR3 DNA: TGTGCTAGTGGTTTGGAGGCGGATGGCTACACCTTC; CDR3 protein: CASGLEADGYTF
V gene: TRBV29-1; J gene: TRBJ2-5; D gene: TRBD1; clone size: few; CDR3 DNA: TGCAGCGTTCGAACCGGGACAGGGGGTGAGACCCAGTACTTC; CDR3 protein: CSVRTGTGGETQYF
V gene: TRBV11-3; J gene: TRBJ2-1; D gene: NA; clone size: NA; CDR3 DNA: TGTGCCAGCAGCAGGGGCAGGCTATACAATGAGCAGTTCTTC; CDR3 protein: CASSRGRLYNEQFF
V gene: TRBV4-2; J gene: TRBJ2-7; D gene: NA; clone size: NA; CDR3 DNA: TGTGCCAGCAGCCAAGAAGAGGGCGGGATGGGCTACGAGCAGTACTTC; CDR3 protein: CASSQEEGGMGYEQYF
V gene: TRBV15; J gene: TRBJ2-1; D gene: TRBD2; clone size: few; CDR3 DNA: TGTGCCACCAGCAGAGATCTGGCGGGAGGGTCGGAGCAGTTCTTC; CDR3 protein: CATSRDLAGGSEQFF
V gene: TRBV20-1; J gene: TRBJ2-7; D gene: NA; clone size: many; CDR3 DNA: TGCAGTGCTGAGCCAGAGCTCTCCTACGAGCAGTACTTC; CDR3 protein: CSAEPELSYEQYF
V gene: TRBV3-1; J gene: TRBJ1-2; D gene: NA; clone size: NA; CDR3 DNA: TGTGCCAGCAGCCAAGTCCCCAGTTCAGGGTGGTACGGCTACACCTTC; CDR3 protein: CASSQVPSSGWYGYTF
V gene: TRBV6-8; J gene: TRBJ1-2; D gene: NA; clone size: NA; CDR3 DNA: TGTGCCAGCACCCCGGGGAGGAGTCACTACACCTTC; CDR3 protein: CASTPGRSHYTF
V gene: TRBV11-3; J gene: TRBJ2-1; D gene: NA; clone size: NA; CDR3 DNA: TGTGCCAGCAGCTTGGACCCACGCAATGAGCAGTTCTTC; CDR3 protein: CASSLDPRNEQFF
V gene: TRBV4-3; J gene: TRBJ2-1; D gene: NA; clone size: few; CDR3 DNA: TGCGCCAGCAGCCAAGGAGGGGACTTACTATCTAAGTCCTACAATGAGCAGTTCTTC; CDR3 protein: CASSQGGDLLSKSYNEQFF
V gene: TRBV7-9; J gene: TRBJ2-7; D gene: NA; clone size: few; CDR3 DNA: TGTGCCAGCAGCTTAACTAGCTCCAGGGACGAGCAGTACTTC; CDR3 protein: CASSLTSSRDEQYF
V gene: TRBV20-1; J gene: TRBJ2-7; D gene: NA; clone size: NA; CDR3 DNA: TGCAGTGCTAGAGATCGTGGTGGGGAGTGGAGCTACGAGCAGTACTTC; CDR3 protein: CSARDRGGEWSYEQYF
V gene: TRBV29-1; J gene: TRBJ2-7; D gene: TRBD1; clone size: many; CDR3 DNA: TGCAGCGTAGAGGGACAGGACTACGAGCAGTACTTC; CDR3 protein: CSVEGQDYEQYF